Presented here are 16 T cell receptor beta chains from one specimen sequenced in a study of T cell responses to AZD1222 COVID-19 vaccine. Using immunoSEQ multiplex PCR, the repertoire was profiled, and TCRdb retains in-frame clones only, with some absent. Of approximately 140,000 clones listed, around 93% were seen once; the top ten hold roughly 3.8%. The sample in question was peripheral blood, obtained 28 days after the second AZD1222 dose. Source of these receptors: an adult who received the AZD1222 COVID-19 vaccine.

The chain's CDR3 is CASSGGTDGNTIYF. The CDR3 nucleotides read TGTGCCAGCAGCGGCGGGACAGACGGGAACACCATATATTTT. The chain couples TRBV9 to TRBJ1-3, with 7 bases that match TRBD1. Trimming at V came to 3 bases and at J to 7 bases, leaving 7 bases not matched to a gene. Germline V gene sequence: CDR1 SGDLS, CDR2 YYNGEE. The CDR3 length is 14 residues.

V and J are TRBV10-3 and TRBJ1-5, with D possibly being TRBD1 (5 bases). Germline CDR1 reads ENHRY; CDR2 reads SYGVKD. The CDR3 consists of 13 residues. With 4 bases removed from V and 5 bases from J, the gap between germline ends came to 9 bases. The CDR3 coding sequence is TGTGCCATCAGTGGTGACAGTGATCAGCCCCAGCATTTT. It specifies CAISGDSDQPQHF.

This sequence joins TRBV5-6 and TRBJ1-3; D not resolved. Germline CDR1 and CDR2: SGHDT and YYEEEE. V lost 2 bases and J lost 0, with 9 bases in between. The CDR3 loop spans 15 amino acids. CDR3 nucleotides: TGTGCCAGCAGCTTTACCCCGAGCTCTGGAAACACCATATATTTT. Translation: CASSFTPSSGNTIYF.

The genes are TRBV11-2 and TRBJ1-3; D remains ambiguous. This CDR3 region has 13 residues. Per the germline V gene, CDR1 is SGHAT and CDR2 is FQNNGV. V was cut by 2 bases and J by 6 bases, with 8 bases left in between. CDR3 in amino acids: CASSLFRINTIYF. The CDR3 DNA sequence: TGTGCCAGCAGCTTATTCAGGATAAACACCATATATTTT. Supplemented by reference TRBV11-2 and TRBJ1-3, the full variable domain reads EAGVAQSPRYKIIEKRQSVAFWCNPISGHATLYWYQQILGQGPKLLIQFQNNGVVDDSQLPKDRFSAERLKGVDSTLKIQPAKLEDSAVYLCASSLFRINTIYFGEGSWLTVV.

This clone was seen once. The chain recombines TRBV21-1 with TRBJ1-4; TRBD1 was called by the table and not checked on the DNA. TRBV21-1 is recorded as a pseudogene. The CDR3 is 16 residues long. CDR3 loop: CASSRQGSWTNEKLFF. The DNA for the CDR3 is TGTGCCAGCAGCAGACAGGGGTCGTGGACTAATGAAAAACTGTTTTTT.

The rearrangement joins TRBV4-3 to TRBJ2-2; maybe TRBD1 (5 bases). Germline CDR1 and CDR2: LGHNA and YSLEER. The CDR3 sequence is 14 residues long. Trimming left V 4 bases short and J 1 base short, with 7 bases between. The CDR3 reads CASSPGQNTGELFF. The CDR3 region has the DNA TGCGCCAGCAGCCCCGGACAGAACACCGGGGAGCTGTTTTTT.

This clone was found once. Germline and junction disagree at one end, which may indicate a read error. The DNA of the CDR3 is TGTGCCAGCAGCCTAGGCGACGGAGCCTATGGCTACACCTTC. This sequence encodes CASSLGDGAYGYTF. This chain uses TRBV13 with TRBJ1-2; no definite D call. CDR1 and CDR2 from the germline V gene are PRHDT and FYEKMQ (reference sequence). The CDR3 is 14 residues long.

The chain uses TRBV12-3 or TRBV12-4 and TRBJ1-4; D is uncertain. This CDR3 comprises 12 residues. V was clipped by 1 base and J by 6 bases, with 3 bases between them. The CDR3 reads CASSLVDEKLFF. CDR3 nucleotide sequence: TGTGCCAGCAGTTTAGTAGATGAAAAACTGTTTTTT.

Only one count was recorded for this clone. The V call is TRBV7-2, the J call TRBJ2-7; D tentatively fits TRBD1 or TRBD2 (6 bases each). V dropped 2 bases and J dropped 1 base, with 18 bases sitting between them. The CDR3 is 17 amino acids. From germline, CDR1 is SGHTA and CDR2 FQGNSA. DNA of the CDR3: TGTGCCAGCAGCTTAACAGGTTGGGGGGCGGCGTCCTACGAGCAGTACTTC. Residues: CASSLTGWGAASYEQYF.

V gene TRBV4-3 combines with J gene TRBJ2-2; 9 bases align to TRBD2. Germline trimming cut 1 base from V and 4 bases from J; bases unmatched to any gene: 4. The CDR3 covers 16 residues. CDR1 is LGHNA and CDR2 is YSLEER in the germline V gene. This CDR3 reads CASSQASGTSTGELFF. CDR3 nucleotide sequence: TGCGCCAGCAGCCAAGCTAGCGGGACAAGCACCGGGGAGCTGTTTTTT.

This chain uses TRBV6-4 with TRBJ2-3; 8 bases line up with TRBD2. With V trimmed by 3 bases and J by 1 base, 0 bases remained unmatched. This CDR3 is 14 amino acids long. The germline V gene has CDR1 MRHNA and CDR2 SNTAGT. CDR3 nucleotides: TGTGCCAGCAGTGAGCGGGGGGGCACAGATACGCAGTATTTT. As protein: CASSERGGTDTQYF.

This chain connects TRBV24-1 to TRBJ1-5; TRBD1 matches at 7 bases. V lost 5 bases, J lost 4 bases, and 10 bases stayed unmatched. Germline values: CDR1 KGHDR, CDR2 SFDVKD. The CDR3 sequence is 16 residues long. This chain's CDR3 is CATSGRQGGKNQPQHF. For the CDR3, the DNA is TGTGCCACCAGTGGTAGACAGGGAGGGAAGAATCAGCCCCAGCATTTT.

V gene TRBV7-8 combines with J gene TRBJ2-7; 9 bases are shared with TRBD1. Germline-derived CDR1 and CDR2 are SGHVS and FQNEAQ. CDR3 length equals 13 residues. J lost 6 bases, V lost 1 base, and 1 base had no gene match. The CDR3 DNA reads TGTGCCAGCAGCTTAGGACAGGGGGGCGAGCAGTACTTC. Protein: CASSLGQGGEQYF.

The V gene is TRBV4-2, the J gene TRBJ1-2; TRBD1 matches 10 bases. V was pared by 4 bases and J by 0 bases, with 5 bases of the junction left unmatched. The CDR3 loop spans 16 amino acids. Looked up from germline, CDR1 is LGHNA and CDR2 is YNFKEQ. The CDR3 DNA follows: TGTGCCAGCAGCCTCGGAGGGACAGGGGCTAACTATGGCTACACCTTC. It codes for CASSLGGTGANYGYTF.

The V call is TRBV30, the J call TRBJ1-2; 7 positions agree with TRBD1. The CDR3 totals 14 residues. Trimming cost V 4 bases and J 4 bases; bases outside gene matches: 9. Germline CDR1 reads GTSNPN; CDR2 reads SVGIG (reference sequence). Here the CDR3 reads CAWTLTGRGYGYTF. CDR3 DNA: TGTGCCTGGACCCTGACAGGGAGAGGCTATGGCTACACCTTC.

V usage is TRBV5-1 and J usage is TRBJ1-3; D gene ambiguous. The CDR3 loop spans 16 amino acids. CDR1 is SGHRS and CDR2 is YFSETQ in the germline V gene. V lost 1 base to trimming and J lost 0 bases, with 11 bases between them. CDR3 amino acids: CASSLNGDLSGNTIYF. The CDR3 nucleotides are TGCGCCAGCAGCTTGAACGGGGATCTCTCTGGAAACACCATATATTTT. Full variable domain (rest looked up from reference TRBV5-1 and TRBJ1-3): KAGVTQTPRYLIKTRGQQVTLSCSPISGHRSVSWYQQTPGQGLQFLFEYFSETQRNKGNFPGRFSGRQFSNSRSEMNVSTLELGDSALYLCASSLNGDLSGNTIYFGEGSWLTVV.